The next 30 T cell receptor beta chains were all read from a single sample in a study of OX40 agonist ivuxolimab in advanced cancers. Receptor amplification or capture employed the immunoSEQ multiplex PCR assay. TCRdb stores this immuneACCESS table with in-frame sequences only. Part of the clones is absent; in the studies checked, under half of the shortfall reflects unresolved V genes, and no reason is known for the rest. For this sample there are roughly 56,000 clones; approximately 89% appear just once. The ten most abundant clones make up about a sixth of the sample. The sequencing used CD4+ or CD8+ T cells sorted from blood, collected in a trial of the OX40 agonist ivuxolimab. All receptors come from an adult with an advanced solid tumor such as melanoma, head and neck, liver or kidney cancer.

The V call is TRBV14, the J call TRBJ2-7, with D possibly TRBD1 on 6 matching bases. The CDR3 extends over 16 amino acids. Germline CDR1 reads SGHDN; CDR2 reads FVKESK. Deletions cut 0 bases from V and 3 bases from J, with 15 bases between. Here the CDR3 DNA reads TGTGCCAGCAGCCAAGAATCGGCAGGGGCCTTCTACGAGCAGTACTTC. Its protein product is CASSQESAGAFYEQYF. Combining the CDR3 with reference TRBV14 and TRBJ2-7 gives the whole variable domain EAGVTQFPSHSVIEKGQTVTLRCDPISGHDNLYWYRRVMGKEIKFLLHFVKESKQDESGMPNNRFLAERTGGTYSTLKVQPAELEDSGVYFCASSQESAGAFYEQYFGPGTRLTVT.

CDR3 in DNA: TGTGCCAGCAGCTTAGTCGGGACTAGATACAATGAGCAGTTCTTC. The encoded protein is CASSLVGTRYNEQFF. The chain couples TRBV7-9 to TRBJ2-1, with TRBD2 matching over 8 bases. Trimming took 1 base from V and 4 from J; bases not matched to a gene: 3. Germline V gene sequence: CDR1 SEHNR, CDR2 FQNEAQ (reference sequence). The CDR3 is 15 residues long.

The chain is built from TRBV11-3 and TRBJ2-1, with no clear D. This CDR3 region has 15 residues. V lost 5 bases, J lost 6 bases, and 17 bases lay in between. Germline V lookup: CDR1 SGHNT, CDR2 YENEEA. The CDR3 sequence: CASSQDRMAANEQFF. The DNA of the CDR3 is TGTGCCAGCAGCCAAGACCGTATGGCGGCCAATGAGCAGTTCTTC.

The gene calls are TRBV6-5 and TRBJ1-4; 10 bases map to TRBD1. The CDR3 consists of 14 residues. Germline V gives CDR1 MNHEY, CDR2 SVGAGI. J lost 6 bases, V lost 5 bases, and 3 bases had no gene match. CDR3 DNA sequence: TGTGCCAGCAGTCGGGACAGGGGCGATGAAAAACTGTTTTTT. Its protein is CASSRDRGDEKLFF.

This clone was counted once. The CDR3 nucleotides are TGTGCCAGCAGTGCGTATGGGACTAGCGGGGGCACCGGGGAGCTGTTTTTT. Translating gives CASSAYGTSGGTGELFF. V and J are TRBV6-1 and TRBJ2-2; 14 nucleotides agree with TRBD2. CDR3 length: 17 amino acids. V was clipped by 4 bases and J by 4 bases; unmatched bases: 5. Looked up from germline, CDR1 is MNHNS and CDR2 is SASEGT.

This chain uses TRBV28 with TRBJ2-7; 9 nucleotides line up with TRBD1. Looked up from germline, CDR1 is MDHEN and CDR2 is SYDVKM. The ends lost 3 bases at V and 1 base at J; junction bases unmatched: 4. This CDR3 has 15 amino acids. The CDR3 region has the DNA TGTGCCAGCAGTTTTTTCGGGACAGGGTCCTACGAGCAGTACTTC. It translates to CASSFFGTGSYEQYF.

The CDR3 loop reads CASSGSWAPDQPQHF. The CDR3 DNA reads as TGTGCCAGCAGTGGGTCGTGGGCACCAGATCAGCCCCAGCATTTT. V is TRBV6-6 and J is TRBJ1-5; D gene uncertain. The CDR3 is made up of 15 amino acids. Trimming removed 5 bases from V and 5 bases from J, with 16 bases in between. Germline V CDR1 and CDR2: MNHNY, SVGAGI (reference sequence).

The chain recombines TRBV19 with TRBJ2-1, with D possibly being TRBD2 (5 bases). CDR3 size: 14 residues. V was shortened by 6 bases and J by 7 bases, with 16 bases between the two germline ends. Per the germline V gene, CDR1 is LNHDA and CDR2 is SQIVND (reference sequence). The CDR3 spells CASSPMETRNEQFF. CDR3 bases: TGTGCCAGTAGCCCTATGGAAACTAGGAATGAGCAGTTCTTC.

There are a few counts of this clone. The V and J genes are TRBV29-1 and TRBJ2-5; D is ambiguous. Germline V lookup: CDR1 SQVTM, CDR2 ANQGSEA. Between the trimmed V and J ends, which lost 5 bases and 4 bases, there was a span of 11 bases. The CDR3 has 12 amino acids. CDR3 protein: CSVIHLTETQYF. The CDR3 DNA follows: TGCAGCGTTATCCACCTTACAGAGACCCAGTACTTC.

CDR3 protein: CASSLARGVLGDYNEQFF. The CDR3, as DNA: TGTGCCAGCAGTTTAGCCCGCGGCGTTTTGGGAGACTACAATGAGCAGTTCTTC. J is TRBJ2-1 and V is TRBV28, with D maybe TRBD2 (5 bases). The germline gives CDR1 MDHEN, CDR2 SYDVKM. The CDR3 sequence is 18 residues long. Trimming removed 2 bases at V and 3 bases at J, with 20 bases between.

This chain connects TRBV2 to TRBJ2-1, with D unresolved. Trimming stripped 1 base from V and 0 bases from J, with 10 bases between. The CDR3 totals 16 residues. CDR1 SNHLY and CDR2 FYNNEI come from the germline V gene. CDR3 sequence: CASSEVGGNSYNEQFF. In DNA form, the CDR3 reads TGTGCCAGCAGTGAAGTCGGCGGAAACTCCTACAATGAGCAGTTCTTC.

The V call is TRBV6-5, the J call TRBJ1-1; D gene unclear. This CDR3 spans 13 amino acids. Trimming left V 7 bases short and J 3 bases short, with 12 bases between. Germline V gene lookup returns CDR1 MNHEY and CDR2 SVGAGI. CDR3 coding DNA: TGTGCCAGCAAGCCCCTCTTAGACACTGAAGCTTTCTTT. Translation gives CASKPLLDTEAFF.

The V and J genes are TRBV14 and TRBJ1-5; D not resolved. V gave up 11 bases and J gave up 0 bases, with 11 bases separating them. In germline, CDR1 is SGHDN, CDR2 FVKESK. This CDR3 is 13 amino acids long. CDR3 DNA sequence: TGTGCCGCCCCAGAAGCTAGCAATCAGCCCCAGCATTTT. Its translation: CAAPEASNQPQHF.

This clone was picked up one time. V and J are TRBV6-5 and TRBJ2-7; D is ambiguous. The V gene's germline CDR1 is MNHEY and CDR2 SVGAGI. The CDR3 length is 13 residues. V was pared by 0 bases and J by 0 bases, with 3 bases between. This chain's CDR3 is CASSYSASYEQYF. The CDR3 bases are TGTGCCAGCAGTTACTCTGCCTCCTACGAGCAGTACTTC.

The V gene is TRBV28, the J gene TRBJ2-5; D is possibly TRBD1 (6 bases). From germline, CDR1 is MDHEN and CDR2 SYDVKM. There are 14 residues in the CDR3. V lost 6 bases and J lost 0, with 11 bases in between. CDR3 loop: CASSLGQYQETQYF. The CDR3 DNA is TGTGCCAGCAGCCTCGGACAGTACCAAGAGACCCAGTACTTC.

The chain recombines TRBV5-1 with TRBJ2-5, with 7 bases lining up with TRBD1. V shed 0 bases and J 5 bases; nucleotides not matched to a gene: 7. Germline V gives CDR1 SGHRS, CDR2 YFSETQ. The CDR3 contains 15 residues. Here the CDR3 reads CASSLAGQVRETQYF. The CDR3 coding sequence is TGCGCCAGCAGCTTGGCTGGACAGGTCCGTGAGACCCAGTACTTC.

The rearrangement joins TRBV4-1 to TRBJ1-1; a weak D match, TRBD1 (6 bases). The CDR3 is made up of 16 amino acids. Germline lookup yields CDR1 MGHRA and CDR2 YSYEKL. Trimming left V 0 bases short and J 0 bases short, with 11 bases between. The CDR3 coding sequence is TGCGCCAGCAGCCAAGAGGGGGGGGGCATGAACACTGAAGCTTTCTTT. This gives the protein CASSQEGGGMNTEAFF.

There are a few counts of this clone. The rearrangement links TRBV28 to TRBJ2-3; TRBD1 agrees at 9 bases. In germline, CDR1 is MDHEN, CDR2 SYDVKM. The junction had 9 bases not matched to a gene; V was cut back by 8 bases and J by 3 bases. The CDR3 has 15 amino acids. The CDR3 DNA reads as TGTGCCAGCGGCACCGGGACAGGGATGACAGATACGCAGTATTTT. Translated, it gives CASGTGTGMTDTQYF.

V is TRBV6-5 and J is TRBJ2-7; possibly TRBD1 for D (5 bases). Germline V CDR1 and CDR2: MNHEY, SVGAGI. The CDR3 contains 14 residues. The V gene lost 0 bases and the J gene lost 2 bases, with 8 bases spanning the gap. CDR3 loop: CASSYSTATYEQYF. CDR3 nucleotides: TGTGCCAGCAGTTACTCGACAGCAACCTACGAGCAGTACTTC.

This chain joins TRBV28 and TRBJ2-6; D gene ambiguous. V was clipped by 3 bases and J by 3 bases, with 9 bases between them. The CDR3 sequence is 15 residues long. Germline CDR1 is MDHEN and CDR2 is SYDVKM. The CDR3 is CASSLEYGGANVLTF. DNA for the CDR3: TGTGCCAGCAGTTTGGAGTATGGTGGGGCCAACGTCCTGACTTTC.

V is TRBV6-6 and J is TRBJ1-5, with D perhaps matching TRBD1 (5 bases). CDR1 is MNHNY, CDR2 SVGAGI, per germline (reference sequence). The V end lost 3 bases, the J end lost 4 bases, and 16 bases lay between the germline ends. This CDR3 region has 16 residues. The CDR3 loop reads CASSYHVGTGNQPQHF. The CDR3, as DNA: TGTGCCAGCAGTTATCACGTTGGGACGGGGAATCAGCCCCAGCATTTT.

V usage is TRBV9 and J usage is TRBJ2-2; 7 bases fit TRBD1. J gave up 2 bases and V 0 bases, and 19 bases lay outside the gene matches. Germline V gives CDR1 SGDLS, CDR2 YYNGEE. The CDR3 length is 21 residues. The CDR3 protein is CASSVVFSYLIGQVNTGELFF. CDR3 sequence (DNA): TGTGCCAGCAGCGTAGTATTTTCTTATTTGATTGGACAGGTTAACACCGGGGAGCTGTTTTTT.

The chain joins TRBV20-1 to TRBJ1-4; D is unclear. V was trimmed by 4 bases and J by 7 bases, leaving 4 bases between them. The CDR3 totals 10 residues. Germline V gene lookup returns CDR1 DFQATT and CDR2 SNEGSKA (reference sequence). CDR3 sequence reads: CSATGEKLFF. CDR3 DNA: TGCAGTGCTACGGGTGAAAAACTGTTTTTT.

V usage is TRBV10-2 and J usage is TRBJ1-1; D unresolved. V was pared by 7 bases and J by 1 base, with 10 bases between. Germline V gives CDR1 WSHSY, CDR2 SAAADI. The CDR3 is 13 amino acids. In DNA, the CDR3 is TGCGCCAGCACCATGATGGGGAACACTGAAGCTTTCTTT. As protein: CASTMMGNTEAFF.

This clone showed up just a few times. The V gene is TRBV6-5, the J gene TRBJ2-5; no reliable D call. The V end was cut by 0 bases, the J end by 3 bases, with 11 bases between. The CDR3 is made up of 15 amino acids. CDR1 MNHEY and CDR2 SVGAGI come from the germline V gene. CDR3 DNA sequence: TGTGCCAGCAGTTACTCGAAAAGGCAGGAAGAGACCCAGTACTTC. Its protein is CASSYSKRQEETQYF.

The chain employs TRBV11-3 and TRBJ2-2, with D possibly being TRBD2 (5 bases). The germline V gene has CDR1 SGHNT and CDR2 YENEEA. The CDR3 totals 15 residues. Deletions cut 2 bases from V and 7 bases from J, with 14 bases between. In nucleotides, the CDR3 is TGTGCCAGCAGCTTATCAACGTTCGGAGGCGGGGAGCTGTTTTTT. This encodes CASSLSTFGGGELFF.

In this sample, this clone turned up once. This rearrangement joins TRBV5-1 to TRBJ2-1; the D gene is possibly TRBD2 (6 bases). Germline assignment: CDR1 SGHRS and CDR2 YFSETQ. Trimming shortened V by 3 bases and J by 2 bases, and 12 bases separated the two germline ends. CDR3 length: 15 residues. The CDR3, as DNA: TGCGCCAGCAGCTCCCAGGCGGGGACCTACAATGAGCAGTTCTTC. Its translation is CASSSQAGTYNEQFF. The whole variable domain, filled in from reference TRBV5-1 and TRBJ2-1, reads KAGVTQTPRYLIKTRGQQVTLSCSPISGHRSVSWYQQTPGQGLQFLFEYFSETQRNKGNFPGRFSGRQFSNSRSEMNVSTLELGDSALYLCASSSQAGTYNEQFFGPGTRLTVL.

This chain uses TRBV7-2 with TRBJ2-7; 8 bases agree with TRBD2. V dropped 1 base and J dropped 3; count of bases not matched to a gene: 14. CDR3 length equals 18 residues. CDR1 and CDR2 (germline): SGHTA, FQGNSA. As DNA, the CDR3 is TGTGCCAGCAGCTTAGGGGACCTACTAGCGGAGGACAGCTACGAGCAGTACTTC. Its protein is CASSLGDLLAEDSYEQYF.

For the CDR3, the DNA is TGTGCCAGCAGCCAAGACCCGGACGGACAAGAGACCCAGTACTTC. This translates into CASSQDPDGQETQYF. The rearrangement joins TRBV4-2 to TRBJ2-5, with D uncertain. CDR1 and CDR2 (germline): LGHNA, YNFKEQ. V dropped 0 bases and J dropped 2 bases, with 10 bases sitting between them. The CDR3 is 15 amino acids.

This clone was observed once. This chain uses TRBV18 with TRBJ2-3, with TRBD2 identical over 8 bases. CDR3 length equals 16 residues. The germline gives CDR1 KGHSH, CDR2 LQKENI. V gave up 4 bases and J gave up 2 bases; unmatched junction bases: 8. The CDR3 sequence: CASSRYEREHTDTQYF. The CDR3 nucleotides read TGTGCCAGCTCACGGTATGAGCGGGAGCACACAGATACGCAGTATTTT.